The clone carrying this TCR beta chain has a single count. Seattle's enrolled individuals joined amid active infection and were then monitored longitudinally. Germline V CDR1 and CDR2: LNHNV, YYDKDF (reference sequence). V gave up 8 bases and J gave up 3 bases, with 13 bases separating them. The CDR3 has 14 amino acids. This sample was included in a study of blood T cell repertoires in COVID-19. As for the study in general: Material from acute and convalescent COVID-19 was sourced from the United States, Italy and Spain. From T cells, B-cell-depleted T cells, or PBMCs came the material, which was cDNA or gDNA.

Repertoires were generated with immunoSEQ multiplex PCR, while TCRdb's copy carries only in-frame clones and drops some. The sample lists 190,000 or so clones, just under 85% occurring once. The sequence derives from a man between 60 and 75 years old with COVID-19, enrolled during active disease. The rearrangement joins TRBV15 to TRBJ2-2, with D maybe TRBD2 (5 bases). The sequenced sample consisted of peripheral blood. CDR3 DNA: TGTGCCACCGGGGAGCGGAGCGACACCGGGGAGCTGTTTTTT. Amino acid sequence: CATGERSDTGELFF.